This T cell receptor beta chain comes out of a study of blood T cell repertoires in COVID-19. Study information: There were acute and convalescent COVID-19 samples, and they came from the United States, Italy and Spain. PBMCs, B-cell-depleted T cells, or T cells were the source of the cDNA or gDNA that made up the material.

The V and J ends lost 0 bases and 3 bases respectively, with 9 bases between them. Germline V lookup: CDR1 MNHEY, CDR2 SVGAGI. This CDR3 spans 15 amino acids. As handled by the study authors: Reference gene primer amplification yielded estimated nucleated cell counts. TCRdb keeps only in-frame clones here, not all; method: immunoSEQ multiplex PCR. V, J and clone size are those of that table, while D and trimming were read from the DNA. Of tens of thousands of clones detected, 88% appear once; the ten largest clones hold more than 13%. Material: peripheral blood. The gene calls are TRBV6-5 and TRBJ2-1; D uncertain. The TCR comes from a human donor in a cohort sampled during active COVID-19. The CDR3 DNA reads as TGTGCCAGCAGTTACTCGGCGGCTGTCTACAATGAGCAGTTCTTC. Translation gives CASSYSAAVYNEQFF.